Each of the 8 T cell receptor beta chains below was sequenced from the same sample in a study of T cell responses to AZD1222 COVID-19 vaccine. Generated by immunoSEQ multiplex PCR, the TCRdb table keeps only in-frame clones and is missing some. The sample carries some 130,000 clones, around four fifths recorded once. Sequencing was performed on peripheral blood, taken on day 0 of AZD1222 vaccination. These receptors came from an adult in good health.

This clone was recorded once. The chain employs TRBV6-6 and TRBJ1-5; D may be TRBD1 (6 bases). Trimming took off 4 bases at V and 5 bases at J, with 12 bases between the two ends. The CDR3 consists of 14 residues. CDR1 and CDR2 (germline): MNHNY, SVGAGI (reference sequence). The CDR3 DNA sequence: TGTGCCAGCAGTTCCACAGGGTCCGATCAGCCCCAGCATTTT. Residues: CASSSTGSDQPQHF.

This clone was seen a single time. This chain connects TRBV28 to TRBJ1-2; TRBD1 agrees at 7 bases. V was pared by 5 bases and J by 2 bases, with 11 bases of the junction left unmatched. Germline V gene lookup returns CDR1 MDHEN and CDR2 SYDVKM. This CDR3 comprises 16 residues. The CDR3 loop is CASSPPDRINNYGYTF. CDR3 nucleotides: TGTGCCAGCAGTCCTCCGGACAGGATAAACAACTATGGCTACACCTTC.

The CDR3 nucleotides read TGTGCCACCAGTGATATTACCCTAAGCGGGGGGTCGGATACGCAGTATTTT. Residues: CATSDITLSGGSDTQYF. The chain recombines TRBV24-1 with TRBJ2-3; 9 bases agree with TRBD2. With V trimmed by 3 bases and J by 6 bases, 12 bases remained unmatched. Germline CDR1 reads KGHDR; CDR2 reads SFDVKD. The CDR3 runs 17 residues.

The V and J genes are TRBV5-1 and TRBJ1-4; 9 bases fit TRBD1. The CDR3 has 20 amino acids. CDR1 is SGHRS and CDR2 is YFSETQ in the germline V gene. V trimming: 3 bases; J trimming: 2 bases; junction bases outside the gene matches: 17. CDR3: CASSYRTLGGTGQTNEKLFF. DNA for the CDR3: TGCGCCAGCAGCTACCGGACTTTGGGGGGGACAGGGCAGACTAATGAAAAACTGTTTTTT. The full variable domain, in which reference TRBV5-1 and TRBJ1-4 provide the parts outside the CDR3, is KAGVTQTPRYLIKTRGQQVTLSCSPISGHRSVSWYQQTPGQGLQFLFEYFSETQRNKGNFPGRFSGRQFSNSRSEMNVSTLELGDSALYLCASSYRTLGGTGQTNEKLFFGSGTQLSVL.

Comment on this clone: The same CDR3 also results from other DNA sequences found in this sample. The CDR3 loop is CASSISGNYGYTF. DNA of the CDR3: TGTGCCAGTAGTATATCGGGGAATTATGGCTACACCTTC. The chain is built from TRBV19 and TRBJ1-2; D remains unclear. The CDR3 sequence is 13 residues long. The germline V gene has CDR1 LNHDA and CDR2 SQIVND (reference sequence). V was trimmed by 2 bases and J by 5 bases, leaving 9 bases between them.

The rearrangement uses TRBV6-4 and TRBJ2-2; no firm D call. Germline V gene data show CDR1 as MRHNA and CDR2 as SNTAGT. Trimming removed 5 bases at V and 5 bases at J, with 9 bases between. The CDR3 sequence is 13 residues long. The CDR3: CASSPRSTGELFF. The CDR3 DNA sequence: TGTGCCAGCAGTCCCCGCTCAACCGGGGAGCTGTTTTTT.

The V and J genes are TRBV30 and TRBJ2-2; 8 nucleotides agree with TRBD2. The CDR3 length is 15 residues. Germline lookup yields CDR1 GTSNPN and CDR2 SVGIG (reference sequence). The V segment lost 2 bases and the J segment 2 bases; nucleotides outside the gene matches: 4. CDR3 nucleotide sequence: TGTGCCTGGAGTTATGCGGGGGGTAACACCGGGGAGCTGTTTTTT. Translation gives CAWSYAGGNTGELFF.

The CDR3 DNA sequence: TGTGCCAGCAGTTACTTGGGACAGGGAATTCAGCCCCAGCATTTT. The encoded protein is CASSYLGQGIQPQHF. The rearrangement joins TRBV6-5 to TRBJ1-5, with 9 bases identical to TRBD1. V dropped 1 base and J dropped 6; count of bases not matched to a gene: 4. The CDR3 length is 15 residues. The V gene's germline CDR1 is MNHEY and CDR2 SVGAGI.